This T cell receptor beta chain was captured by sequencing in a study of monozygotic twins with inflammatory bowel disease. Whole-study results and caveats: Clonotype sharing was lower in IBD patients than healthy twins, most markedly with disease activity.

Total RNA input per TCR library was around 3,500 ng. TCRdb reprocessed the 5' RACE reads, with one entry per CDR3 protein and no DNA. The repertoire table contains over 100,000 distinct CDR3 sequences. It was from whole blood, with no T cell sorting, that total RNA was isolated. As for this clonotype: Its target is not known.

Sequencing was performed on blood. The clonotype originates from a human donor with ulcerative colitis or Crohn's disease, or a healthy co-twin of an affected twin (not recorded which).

The CDR3 sequence is CATSRGTYEQYF. The V gene is TRBV15, the J gene TRBJ2-7. Per the germline V gene, CDR1 is LNHNV and CDR2 is YYDKDF (reference sequence). The CDR3 extends over 12 amino acids.